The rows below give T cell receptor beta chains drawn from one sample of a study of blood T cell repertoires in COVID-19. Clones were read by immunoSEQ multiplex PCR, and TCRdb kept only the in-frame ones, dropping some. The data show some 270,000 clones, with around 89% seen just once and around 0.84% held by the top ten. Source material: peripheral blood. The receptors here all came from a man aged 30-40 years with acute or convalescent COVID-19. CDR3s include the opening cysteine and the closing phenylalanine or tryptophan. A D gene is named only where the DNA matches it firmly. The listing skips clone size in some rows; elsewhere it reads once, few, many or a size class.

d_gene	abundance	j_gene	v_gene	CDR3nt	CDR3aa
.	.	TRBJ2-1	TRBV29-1	TGCAGCGTTGAAGATAGCCGGGATGAGCAGTTCTTC	CSVEDSRDEQFF
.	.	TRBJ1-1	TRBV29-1	TGCAGCGTTGGAGGAATGAACACTGAAGCTTTCTTT	CSVGGMNTEAFF
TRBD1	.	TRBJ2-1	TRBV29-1	TGCAGCGCCGGACAGGGGGCGATCTGGCGCTCGAACAATGAGCAGTTCTTC	CSAGQGAIWRSNNEQFF
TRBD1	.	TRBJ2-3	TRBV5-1	TGCGCCAGCAGCTCCGGACAGGTCAGGACAGATACGCAGTATTTT	CASSSGQVRTDTQYF
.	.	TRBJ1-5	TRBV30	TGTGCCTGGAGGGAGGGTTGGGGCAATCAGCCCCAGCATTTT	CAWREGWGNQPQHF
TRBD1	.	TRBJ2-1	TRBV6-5	TGTGCCAGCAGTTACCCGACAGGGGGCACGAATGAGCAGTTCTTC	CASSYPTGGTNEQFF
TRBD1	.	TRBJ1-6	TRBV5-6	TGTGCCAGCAGCCTCATTCCAGGGGGATCGGTCGATAATTCACCCCTCCACTTT	CASSLIPGGSVDNSPLHF
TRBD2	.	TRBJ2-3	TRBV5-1	TGCGCCAGCAGCTTGTTCGGACTAGCGGGGGTTTACCGCACAGATACGCAGTATTTT	CASSLFGLAGVYRTDTQYF
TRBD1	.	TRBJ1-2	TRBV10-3	TGTGCCATCAGTCAATTCGGGACAGCCGATGGCTACACCTTC	CAISQFGTADGYTF
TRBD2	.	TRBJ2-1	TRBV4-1	TGCGCCAGCAGCCAAGTTCGCGGGGAGCAGCGGGGGGGTAGCTCCTACAATGAGCAGTTCTTC	CASSQVRGEQRGGSSYNEQFF
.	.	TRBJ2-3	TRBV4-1	TGCGCCAGCAGCCCTCATGGGGCGACTTTCTCAGATACGCAGTATTTT	CASSPHGATFSDTQYF
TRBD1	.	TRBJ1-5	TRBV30	TGTGCCTGGAGCTTACAGGGGATGAAGGATCAGCCCCAGCATTTT	CAWSLQGMKDQPQHF
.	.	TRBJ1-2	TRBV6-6	TGTGCCAGCAGTCCCAGCGGGGGACGGCACGCTAACTATGGCTACACCTTC	CASSPSGGRHANYGYTF
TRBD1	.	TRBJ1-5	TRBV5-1	TGCGCCAGCAGCTTGGGTGGGACAGGGAATCAGCCCCAGCATTTT	CASSLGGTGNQPQHF
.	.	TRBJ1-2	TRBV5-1	TGCGCCAGCAGTCAGGGTGACTATGGCTACACCTTC	CASSQGDYGYTF
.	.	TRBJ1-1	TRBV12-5	TGTGCTAGTGGTCCGCCGGGACTTTACACTGAAGCTTTCTTT	CASGPPGLYTEAFF
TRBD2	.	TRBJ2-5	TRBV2	TGTGCCAGCAGTGAATCACTAGCGGGGGCCCACCAAGAGACCCAGTACTTC	CASSESLAGAHQETQYF
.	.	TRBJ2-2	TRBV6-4	TGTGCCAGCAGCCGGGACTCGAACACCGGGGAGCTGTTTTTT	CASSRDSNTGELFF
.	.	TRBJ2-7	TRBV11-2	TGTGCCAGCAGCTTAGATAACATCCAGGGGCAGTACTTC	CASSLDNIQGQYF
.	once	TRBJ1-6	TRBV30	TGTGCCTGGAGTGTAGCAGCGGGAGCTCCCCTCCACTTT	CAWSVAAGAPLHF
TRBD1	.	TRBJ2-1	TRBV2	TGTGCCAGCACGAAGGGTCCAGGGACAGGTTACGAGCAGTTCTTC	CASTKGPGTGYEQFF
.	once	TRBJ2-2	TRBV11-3	TGTGCCAGCGGTTTGCGGTCGAACACCGGGGAGCTGTTTTTT	CASGLRSNTGELFF
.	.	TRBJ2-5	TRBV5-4	TGTGCCAGCAGCCGTAGGCCCAGCGCTTCCGAGACCCAGTACTTC	CASSRRPSASETQYF
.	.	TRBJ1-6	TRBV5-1	TGCGCCAGCAGCCCTCGACAGGCTTCGAATTCACCCCTCCACTTT	CASSPRQASNSPLHF
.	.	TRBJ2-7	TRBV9	TGTGCCAGCAGCTTATCCACAGGGCCGTCCGAGCAGTACTTC	CASSLSTGPSEQYF
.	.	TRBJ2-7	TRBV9	TGTGCCAGCAGCGTGTCGAATCGCGCATCCGAGCAGTACTTC	CASSVSNRASEQYF
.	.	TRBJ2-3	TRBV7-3	TGTGCCAGCAGCCGCGCACCTCCGGGACTCCGATACACAGATACGCAGTATTTT	CASSRAPPGLRYTDTQYF
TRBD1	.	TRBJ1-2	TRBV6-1	TGTGCCAGCAGTGAAGAGACAGGGGCCTATCCCTATGGCTACACCTTC	CASSEETGAYPYGYTF
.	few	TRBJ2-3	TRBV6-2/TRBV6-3	TGTGCCAGCAGTACGCCGGTTACGCAGTATTTT	CASSTPVTQYF
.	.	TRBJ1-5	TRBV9	TGTGCCAGCAGCCCTGTCGCGGCCAATCAGCCCCAGCATTTT	CASSPVAANQPQHF
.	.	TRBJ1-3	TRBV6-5	TGTGCCAGCACCTACGGGGGGGCCTCTGGAAACACCATATATTTT	CASTYGGASGNTIYF
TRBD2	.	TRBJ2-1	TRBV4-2	TGTGCCAGCAGCCAAGGAATAGCGGGGTACAATGAGCAGTTCTTC	CASSQGIAGYNEQFF
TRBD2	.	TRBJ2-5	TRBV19	TGTGCCAGTAGTAGGAATAGCGGGGGGGCCTGGGAGACCCAGTACTTC	CASSRNSGGAWETQYF
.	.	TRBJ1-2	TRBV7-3	TGTGCCAGCAGCTCCAAAGGGGACTATGGCTACACCTTC	CASSSKGDYGYTF
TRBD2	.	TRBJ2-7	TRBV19	TGTGCCAGCGGAGGACTAGCGGGATACGAGCAGTACTTC	CASGGLAGYEQYF
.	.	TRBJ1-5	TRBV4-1	TGCGCCAGCAGCCAAGCTGACAGAAGCAATCAGCCCCAGCATTTT	CASSQADRSNQPQHF